Sequencing of this TCR beta chain was carried out in a study of OX40 agonist ivuxolimab in advanced cancers. Study at large: Enrolled patients in dose escalation had cancers that were hepatocellular carcinoma, melanoma, renal cell or head and neck cancer. Partial responses were achieved by three patients: one hepatocellular carcinoma, two cutaneous melanoma. Study outcomes and limitations: Expansion of clones was among the lowest in partial responders at 0.1-3.0 mg/kg. Circulating CD4+ and CD8+ T cells showed clonal expansion by week 6 at 0.1 to 3.0 mg/kg.

Germline V CDR1 and CDR2: LGHNA, YSLEER. V dropped 4 bases and J dropped 5; count of bases not matched to a gene: 11. The CDR3 length is 16 residues. TCRdb's table, derived via immunoSEQ multiplex PCR, lists solely in-frame clones and lacks some. The table includes about 50,000 clones, over 85% detected once. Of note for this clone: The antigen is undetermined.

The rearrangement uses TRBV4-3 and TRBJ1-1, with 9 positions matching TRBD1. This sequence was found in an adult with an advanced solid tumor such as melanoma, head and neck, liver or kidney cancer. The sample was CD4+ or CD8+ T cells sorted from blood, taken in a trial of the OX40 agonist ivuxolimab. The CDR3 DNA follows: TGCGCCAGCAGCCGTTACGGGGGACAGGGCGGGACTGAAGCTTTCTTT. Translated: CASSRYGGQGGTEAFF.